What follows are 24 T cell receptor beta chains derived from one specimen sequenced in a study of cytomegalovirus exposure and HLA in healthy donors. The PCR ran on 60 Vbeta and 13 Jbeta primers. Some clones are missing from TCRdb's copy, which holds only in-frame ones; the method was immunoSEQ multiplex PCR. The sample yields 150,000 to 180,000 clones, 65% to 85% seen once. The sequenced sample was PBMCs. The receptors shown here come from a man in his late teens or twenties in good health and CMV-seronegative.

This chain links TRBV10-3 with TRBJ1-3; no firm D call. Trimming left V 2 bases short and J 4 bases short, with 15 bases between. Looked up from germline, CDR1 is ENHRY and CDR2 is SYGVKD. The CDR3 consists of 16 residues. CDR3 protein: CAISEPSGHQGNTIYF. The DNA of the CDR3 is TGTGCCATCAGTGAGCCCAGTGGTCATCAGGGAAACACCATATATTTT.

This clone was seen a single time. The chain uses TRBV7-9 and TRBJ2-7; the match to TRBD1 covers 7 bases. Losses at the gene ends were 6 bases for V and 5 bases for J; bases not matched to a gene: 10. The CDR3 has 14 residues. Germline assignment: CDR1 SEHNR and CDR2 FQNEAQ (reference sequence). The CDR3: CASSITGATNEQYV. The CDR3 bases are TGTGCCAGCAGTATAACAGGGGCCACCAACGAGCAGTACGTC.

The rearrangement uses TRBV6-5 and TRBJ1-3; 9 nucleotides line up with TRBD1. The CDR3 consists of 16 residues. Germline loops: CDR1 MNHEY, CDR2 SVGAGI. Trimming cost V 0 bases and J 2 bases; bases outside gene matches: 2. The DNA of the CDR3 is TGTGCCAGCAGTTACTCGGGGACAGGGCCTGGAAACACCATATATTTT. It is translated as CASSYSGTGPGNTIYF.

Written as DNA, the CDR3 is TGCGCCAGCAGCTTGGGTTCCTTAGCGGGAGCAGATACGCAGTATTTT. Translated, it gives CASSLGSLAGADTQYF. J is TRBJ2-3 and V is TRBV5-1; 9 positions agree with TRBD2. Germline trimming cut 0 bases from V and 4 bases from J; bases unmatched to any gene: 6. The length of the CDR3 is 16 residues. Germline CDR1 reads SGHRS; CDR2 reads YFSETQ.

J is TRBJ2-5 and V is TRBV5-5, with D maybe TRBD2 (5 bases). Germline loops: CDR1 SGHKS, CDR2 YYEKEE (reference sequence). The V and J ends lost 1 base and 7 bases respectively, with 14 bases between them. The CDR3 consists of 14 residues. The CDR3 DNA follows: TGTGCCAGCAGCTTGAGTGAGGGCTTAGGGACCCAGTACTTC. This translates into CASSLSEGLGTQYF.

CDR3 in DNA: TGTGCCAGCAGTGAGGACAGGGTGACTGAAGCTTTCTTT. Amino acids: CASSEDRVTEAFF. The chain has TRBV28 and TRBJ1-1, with 8 bases identical to TRBD1. The CDR3 is 13 amino acids. V was pared by 5 bases and J by 5 bases, with 4 bases of the junction left unmatched. Germline values: CDR1 MDHEN, CDR2 SYDVKM.

The chain links TRBV11-2 to TRBJ2-6, with D possibly matching TRBD2 (7 bases). Trimming cost V 6 bases and J 4 bases, with 16 bases left between them. The CDR3 loop spans 16 amino acids. Looked up from germline, CDR1 is SGHAT and CDR2 is FQNNGV. The CDR3 nucleotides read TGTGCCAGCAGGGGGGGGCCCACGGAAGGGGCCAACGTCCTGACTTTC. Amino acids: CASRGGPTEGANVLTF.

Only a few counts were recorded for this clone. The J gene is TRBJ1-4, the V gene TRBV6-1; TRBD1 matches 7 bases. With V trimmed by 8 bases and J by 5 bases, 5 bases remained unmatched. This CDR3 contains 13 residues. The germline CDR1 and CDR2 sequences are MNHNS and SASEGT. This chain's CDR3 is CASGTAENEKLFF. Here the CDR3 DNA reads TGTGCCAGCGGGACAGCTGAGAATGAAAAACTGTTTTTT.

The chain couples TRBV28 to TRBJ2-5; 12 bases line up with TRBD2. The J segment lost 1 base and the V segment lost 3 bases, leaving 6 bases of the junction unmatched. Per the germline V gene, CDR1 is MDHEN and CDR2 is SYDVKM. The CDR3 has 17 amino acids. The DNA of the CDR3 is TGTGCCAGCAGTTTTTTACTAGCGGGGGGCCTCCAAGAGACCCAGTACTTC. Amino acids: CASSFLLAGGLQETQYF.

This clone has a handful of counts. V gene TRBV5-4 combines with J gene TRBJ1-6; D not certain. The CDR3 sequence is 15 residues long. The germline gives CDR1 SGHNT, CDR2 YYREEE (reference sequence). The V end lost 0 bases, the J end lost 6 bases, and 10 bases lay between the germline ends. The CDR3, as DNA: TGTGCCAGCAGCTTGGCCCCAGGTTCTAATTCACCCCTCCACTTT. Amino acid sequence: CASSLAPGSNSPLHF. Full variable domain (rest looked up from reference TRBV5-4 and TRBJ1-6): ETGVTQSPTHLIKTRGQQVTLRCSSQSGHNTVSWYQQALGQGPQFIFQYYREEENGRGNFPPRFSGLQFPNYSSELNVNALELDDSALYLCASSLAPGSNSPLHFGNGTRLTVT.

V usage is TRBV10-1 and J usage is TRBJ2-1, with 7 bases aligning to TRBD2. Germline CDR1 is WNHNN and CDR2 is SYGVQD (reference sequence). The CDR3 has 15 residues. J lost 0 bases, V lost 8 bases, and 7 bases had no gene match. CDR3 amino acids: CASGPAGYSYNEQFF. CDR3 DNA sequence: TGCGCCAGCGGCCCAGCGGGGTACTCCTACAATGAGCAGTTCTTC.

The V call is TRBV5-1, the J call TRBJ1-4; tentative D call: TRBD1 (6 bases). Looked up from germline, CDR1 is SGHRS and CDR2 is YFSETQ. V shed 6 bases and J shed 5 bases, with 14 bases lying between them. The CDR3 has 14 residues. The CDR3 region is CASNSGTQNEKLFF. The CDR3 DNA follows: TGCGCCAGCAACTCCGGGACACAGAATGAAAAACTGTTTTTT.

V is TRBV4-2 and J is TRBJ2-5, with D perhaps matching TRBD1 (6 bases). V lost 0 bases and J 7 bases, leaving 18 bases between the germline ends. The germline V gene has CDR1 LGHNA and CDR2 YNFKEQ. The CDR3 totals 16 residues. The DNA of the CDR3 is TGTGCCAGCAGCCAAGACGCCCAACAGGGCCTGGGGACCCAGTACTTC. The encoded protein is CASSQDAQQGLGTQYF.

The chain is built from TRBV11-2 and TRBJ1-2; D may be TRBD1 (6 bases). The V gene lost 2 bases and the J gene lost 3 bases, with 13 bases spanning the gap. The CDR3 is made up of 15 amino acids. Germline V gene sequence: CDR1 SGHAT, CDR2 FQNNGV. The DNA of the CDR3 is TGTGCCAGCAGCTTAACATCGGGACAAGACTATGGCTACACCTTC. The encoded protein is CASSLTSGQDYGYTF.

This sequence joins TRBV7-9 and TRBJ1-5; D might be TRBD1 (6 bases). V was cut by 8 bases and J by 0 bases, with 17 bases left in between. There are 16 residues in the CDR3. Germline V CDR1 and CDR2: SEHNR, FQNEAQ (reference sequence). The CDR3 nucleotides are TGTGCCAGCTCCCCCGGGGGGGCGAATAGCAATCAGCCCCAGCATTTT. Protein product: CASSPGGANSNQPQHF. Drawing the rest from reference TRBV7-9 and TRBJ1-5, the complete variable domain is DTGVSQNPRHKITKRGQNVTFRCDPISEHNRLYWYRQTLGQGPEFLTYFQNEAQLEKSRLLSDRFSAERPKGSFSTLEIQRTEQGDSAMYLCASSPGGANSNQPQHFGDGTRLSIL.

This sequence joins TRBV19 and TRBJ2-7; D is undetermined. CDR1 is LNHDA and CDR2 is SQIVND in the germline V gene (reference sequence). CDR3 size: 13 residues. The ends were cut back, 4 bases at V and 1 base at J, with 8 bases in the middle. CDR3 residues: CASSRAPSYEQYF. The CDR3 nucleotides read TGTGCCAGTAGTAGAGCACCTTCCTACGAGCAGTACTTC.

V is TRBV4-1 and J is TRBJ1-1; D is unclear. Germline V gives CDR1 MGHRA, CDR2 YSYEKL. The CDR3 covers 17 residues. V was trimmed by 2 bases and J by 0 bases, leaving 16 bases between them. The CDR3 reads CASSQYPGPKMNTEAFF. The CDR3 bases are TGCGCCAGCAGCCAATACCCAGGCCCCAAGATGAACACTGAAGCTTTCTTT.

This chain uses TRBV28 with TRBJ1-6; no firm D call. The CDR3 has 16 residues. Germline CDR1 reads MDHEN; CDR2 reads SYDVKM. Trimming shortened V by 5 bases and J by 11 bases, and 22 bases separated the two germline ends. CDR3 in amino acids: CASSPPEGPEVAPLHF. CDR3 DNA: TGTGCCAGCAGTCCCCCAGAGGGCCCCGAGGTCGCACCCCTCCACTTT. The full variable domain, with the rest looked up from reference TRBV28 and TRBJ1-6, is DVKVTQSSRYLVKRTGEKVFLECVQDMDHENMFWYRQDPGLGLRLIYFSYDVKMKEKGDIPEGYSVSREKKERFSLILESASTNQTSMYLCASSPPEGPEVAPLHFGNGTRLTVT.

This clone was found a few times. The rearrangement uses TRBV9 and TRBJ2-7; TRBD1 matches at 7 bases. Germline V gives CDR1 SGDLS, CDR2 YYNGEE. The CDR3 contains 15 residues. Unmatched junction bases numbered 11, after V lost 4 bases and J lost 4 bases. The CDR3 loop is CASSSYRGSGYEQYF. The CDR3 coding sequence is TGTGCCAGCAGCAGCTACAGGGGCTCGGGGTACGAGCAGTACTTC.

The chain has TRBV4-1 and TRBJ1-3; D is perhaps TRBD1 (5 bases). The CDR3 is 15 amino acids. Germline V gene sequence: CDR1 MGHRA, CDR2 YSYEKL. Trimming shortened V by 3 bases and J by 0 bases, and 9 bases separated the two germline ends. The DNA of the CDR3 is TGCGCCAGCAGCCAGGGAGGGGCCTCTGGAAACACCATATATTTT. This gives the protein CASSQGGASGNTIYF.

The chain joins TRBV5-6 to TRBJ2-3; D gene ambiguous. CDR1 is SGHDT, CDR2 YYEEEE, per germline. V lost 4 bases and J 4 bases, leaving 10 bases between the germline ends. The CDR3 loop spans 13 amino acids. This CDR3 reads CASSPALADTQYF. CDR3 nucleotide sequence: TGTGCCAGCAGCCCTGCACTGGCAGATACGCAGTATTTT.

The rearrangement uses TRBV20-1 and TRBJ1-1; D is unresolved. Germline lookup yields CDR1 DFQATT and CDR2 SNEGSKA (reference sequence). Trimming removed 6 bases from V and 4 bases from J, with 9 bases in between. The CDR3 length is 11 residues. The CDR3 nucleotides are TGCAGTGCCGAGGAGACCACTGAAGCTTTCTTT. It is translated as CSAEETTEAFF.

A single count supports this clone. The gene calls are TRBV6-5 and TRBJ2-3; no reliable D call. The length of the CDR3 is 15 residues. Trimming took 6 bases from V and 2 from J, leaving 15 bases between them. Germline CDR1 reads MNHEY; CDR2 reads SVGAGI. The CDR3 reads CASSSKESYTDTQYF. The CDR3 nucleotides are TGTGCCAGCAGCTCGAAGGAGAGTTACACAGATACGCAGTATTTT.

The chain has TRBV6-6 and TRBJ1-5; D not certain. The CDR3 is made up of 13 amino acids. V shed 4 bases and J shed 3 bases, with 7 bases lying between them. Germline values: CDR1 MNHNY, CDR2 SVGAGI (reference sequence). The CDR3 DNA follows: TGTGCCAGCAGTTTCCCCAACAATCAGCCCCAGCATTTT. As protein: CASSFPNNQPQHF.